These 27 T cell receptor beta chains were all obtained from the same sample, sequenced in a study of post-analysis software for immune sequencing data. Whole-study findings and limits: TRBV5-6, TRBV5-1 and TRBV20-1 were among roughly five TRBV segments more frequent in patients than controls.

These TCRs' antigens remain unknown. Tagging with unique molecular identifiers was a feature of the TCR beta cDNA libraries. Using its own MiXCR run on the PCR reads, TCRdb lists one record per CDR3 protein. The top ten clones hold around 0.6% of a sample with over 700,000 distinct CDR3 sequences, 30% of them seen once. Source material: blood. Receptor source: a girl aged 5 to 17 with multiple sclerosis.

Note on this clonotype: Because it lacks the conserved phenylalanine or tryptophan at the end, this CDR3 is likely a read error. The rearrangement links TRBV10-3 to TRBJ1-2; D unclear. With 7 bases removed from V and 1 base from J, the gap between germline ends came to 19 bases. The V gene's germline CDR1 is ENHRY and CDR2 SYGVKD. The CDR3 covers 16 residues. For the CDR3, the DNA is TGTGCCATCAAGAGGGTTTCGGATACAAGTAACTATGGCTACACCTTG. Amino acid sequence: CAIKRVSDTSNYGYTL.

The chain carries TRBV7-9 and TRBJ2-5; TRBD1 aligns across 9 bases. V dropped 5 bases and J dropped 2; count of bases not matched to a gene: 6. Germline V gives CDR1 SEHNR, CDR2 FQNEAQ (reference sequence). The CDR3 runs to 15 residues. CDR3 bases: TGTGCCAGCAGCAACAGGGGGCGCGGGCAAGAGACCCAGTACTTC. This gives the protein CASSNRGRGQETQYF.

This clonotype was observed a few times. The chain recombines TRBV4-3 with TRBJ2-4; tentative D call: TRBD1 (6 bases). Trimming left V 0 bases short and J 2 bases short, with 11 bases between. The CDR3 has 16 amino acids. In germline, CDR1 is LGHNA, CDR2 YSLEER. CDR3 in DNA: TGCGCCAGCAGCCAAGATTTAGGGGGTACCAAAAACATTCAGTACTTC. Protein product: CASSQDLGGTKNIQYF.

This chain connects TRBV25-1 to TRBJ1-5, with D tentatively TRBD1 (5 bases). This CDR3 is 14 amino acids long. Germline assignment: CDR1 MGHDK and CDR2 SYGVNS. Trimming shortened V by 6 bases and J by 4 bases, and 13 bases separated the two germline ends. CDR3 sequence reads: CASRGPGQNQPQHF. The CDR3 DNA is TGTGCCAGCAGGGGCCCAGGGCAGAATCAGCCCCAGCATTTT.

This chain connects TRBV6-2 or TRBV6-3 to TRBJ1-5, with TRBD1 as a possible D gene (6 bases). Per germline, CDR1 MNHEY and CDR2 SVGEGT. Trimming took 5 bases from V and 7 from J, leaving 12 bases between them. The CDR3 totals 13 residues. The CDR3 region has the DNA TGTGCCAGCAGTCGACTGGGGGCCCAGCCCCAGCATTTT. This translates into CASSRLGAQPQHF.

The chain recombines TRBV4-3 with TRBJ2-1; a possible D gene is TRBD1 (8 bases). Germline loops: CDR1 LGHNA, CDR2 YSLEER. V dropped 3 bases and J dropped 6 bases, with 18 bases sitting between them. This CDR3 region has 16 residues. The CDR3 DNA follows: TGCGCCAGCAGCCAGGGGGGGCAGGGGGCGATCAATGAGCAGTTCTTC. Translating it yields CASSQGGQGAINEQFF.

The chain has TRBV20-1 and TRBJ2-3; D unresolved. The V gene lost 2 bases and the J gene lost 6 bases, with 18 bases spanning the gap. The V gene's germline CDR1 is DFQATT and CDR2 SNEGSKA (reference sequence). This CDR3 is 15 amino acids long. The CDR3 bases are TGCAGTGCTAGACCCGAAAACGGGCGTTGGGATACGCAGTATTTT. Protein: CSARPENGRWDTQYF.

This clonotype showed up just a few times. V is TRBV2 and J is TRBJ2-1, with D possibly TRBD1 on 6 matching bases. This CDR3 is built from 13 residues. Germline assignment: CDR1 SNHLY and CDR2 FYNNEI. V lost 7 bases to trimming and J lost 5 bases, with 12 bases between them. CDR3 in DNA: TGTGCCAGCACAGTGGACAGACACAATGAGCAGTTCTTC. This gives the protein CASTVDRHNEQFF.

The chain carries TRBV7-2 and TRBJ2-1; 9 bases align to TRBD1. CDR3 length: 16 amino acids. Germline V gene lookup returns CDR1 SGHTA and CDR2 FQGNSA. V trimming: 0 bases; J trimming: 4 bases; junction bases outside the gene matches: 4. In DNA form, the CDR3 reads TGTGCCAGCAGCTTAGCTTGGGACAGGGAATACAATGAGCAGTTCTTC. It specifies CASSLAWDREYNEQFF.

The rearrangement uses TRBV2 and TRBJ2-3; TRBD2 might be the D (6 bases). Trimming removed 4 bases at V and 1 base at J, with 9 bases between. The CDR3 consists of 14 residues. Germline V lookup: CDR1 SNHLY, CDR2 FYNNEI. Here the CDR3 reads CASSGGDGTDTQYF. The CDR3 coding sequence is TGTGCCAGCAGTGGGGGGGACGGCACAGATACGCAGTATTTT. Complete variable domain (other parts from reference TRBV2 and TRBJ2-3): EPEVTQTPSHQVTQMGQEVILRCVPISNHLYFYWYRQILGQKVEFLVSFYNNEISEKSEIFDDQFSVERPDGSNFTLKIRSTKLEDSAMYFCASSGGDGTDTQYFGPGTRLTVL.

This clonotype was counted between two and nine times. The V call is TRBV24-1, the J call TRBJ2-5; unclear D gene. The germline V gene has CDR1 KGHDR and CDR2 SFDVKD. The CDR3 totals 14 residues. V lost 9 bases, J lost 1 base, and 14 bases lay in between. This CDR3 reads CATRSSRFQETQYF. The CDR3 DNA reads TGTGCCACCCGCTCCTCCAGATTCCAAGAGACCCAGTACTTC.

The gene calls are TRBV20-1 and TRBJ2-7; 7 nucleotides agree with TRBD1. V lost 2 bases and J lost 3; bases outside the gene matches: 7. Germline V gene data show CDR1 as DFQATT and CDR2 as SNEGSKA (reference sequence). The CDR3 is 14 amino acids. CDR3 region: CSARRRDRNYEQYF. The CDR3 DNA reads as TGCAGTGCTAGACGCCGGGACAGAAACTACGAGCAGTACTTC.

This chain joins TRBV5-1 and TRBJ2-7; D possibly uses TRBD1 or TRBD2 (5 bases each). V was shortened by 4 bases and J by 5 bases, with 19 bases between the two germline ends. CDR1 is SGHRS, CDR2 YFSETQ, per germline. The CDR3 covers 15 residues. The CDR3: CASSTGRGGRDEQYF. CDR3 in DNA: TGCGCCAGCAGCACGGGACGTGGGGGACGGGACGAGCAGTACTTC.

There are a few counts of this clonotype. This chain links TRBV20-1 with TRBJ2-5, with TRBD2 matching over 8 bases. This CDR3 contains 13 residues. The germline CDR1 and CDR2 sequences are DFQATT and SNEGSKA (reference sequence). Unmatched junction bases numbered 9, after V lost 7 bases and J lost 5 bases. The CDR3 sequence: CSGNSGSGETQYF. The CDR3 DNA reads as TGCAGTGGGAACAGCGGGAGTGGGGAGACCCAGTACTTC.

The rearrangement uses TRBV6-5 and TRBJ2-5; 11 nucleotides line up with TRBD2. The CDR3 runs 15 residues. Germline assignment: CDR1 MNHEY and CDR2 SVGAGI. J gave up 0 bases and V 6 bases, and 3 bases lay outside the gene matches. CDR3 protein: CASRPGLADQETQYF. CDR3 in DNA: TGTGCCAGCAGACCGGGACTAGCGGACCAAGAGACCCAGTACTTC.

The chain recombines TRBV7-2 with TRBJ1-1; TRBD1 matches 8 bases. CDR3 length: 14 residues. CDR1 SGHTA and CDR2 FQGNSA come from the germline V gene. V shed 5 bases and J 4 bases; nucleotides not matched to a gene: 6. The CDR3 reads CASSHGQGTTEAFF. In nucleotides, the CDR3 is TGTGCCAGCAGCCACGGACAGGGTACCACTGAAGCTTTCTTT. The entire variable domain, with the rest obtained from reference TRBV7-2 and TRBJ1-1, is as follows: GAGVSQSPSNKVTEKGKDVELRCDPISGHTALYWYRQSLGQGLEFLIYFQGNSAPDKSGLPSDRFSAERTGGSVSTLTIQRTQQEDSAVYLCASSHGQGTTEAFFGQGTRLTVV.

The sample holds a few counts of this clonotype. The rearrangement links TRBV28 to TRBJ2-5; a weak D match, TRBD2 (6 bases). Trimming took 7 bases from V and 5 from J, leaving 20 bases between them. Per germline, CDR1 MDHEN and CDR2 SYDVKM. This CDR3 region has 15 residues. CDR3 region: CASTKGGTLPETQYF. CDR3 DNA: TGTGCCAGCACAAAGGGCGGGACTCTGCCCGAGACCCAGTACTTC.

To note about this clonotype: The junction differs from germline at one of its ends, possibly a read error. The chain carries TRBV6-5 and TRBJ2-3, with D unclear. Per germline, CDR1 MNHEY and CDR2 SVGAGI. The CDR3 is made up of 17 amino acids. CDR3 residues: CASSYSPGLHSTDAQYF. As DNA, the CDR3 is TGTGCCAGCAGTTACTCCCCAGGCCTCCATAGCACAGATGCGCAGTATTTT.

The V and J genes are TRBV20-1 and TRBJ2-1, with TRBD2 matching 7 bases. The germline gives CDR1 DFQATT, CDR2 SNEGSKA (reference sequence). CDR3 size: 15 residues. Trimming at V came to 2 bases and at J to 13 bases, leaving 17 bases not matched to a gene. CDR3 DNA: TGCAGTGCTAGATACCCCGGACTAGTAGGGGAGACCCAGTTCTTC. It specifies CSARYPGLVGETQFF.

The chain is built from TRBV6-6 and TRBJ1-2, with a possible D match to TRBD1 (6 bases). CDR3 length: 14 amino acids. Trimming pared 4 bases from V and 7 bases from J, leaving 16 bases between. Germline V gene sequence: CDR1 MNHNY, CDR2 SVGAGI (reference sequence). CDR3 sequence reads: CASSSWTDKSGYTF. CDR3 nucleotides: TGTGCCAGCAGTTCCTGGACAGATAAGAGTGGCTACACCTTC.

This chain connects TRBV28 to TRBJ1-1; D is perhaps TRBD1 (5 bases). The CDR3 contains 15 residues. The V and J ends lost 11 bases and 2 bases respectively, with 21 bases between them. Germline CDR1 MDHEN, CDR2 SYDVKM. CDR3: CALDRPRDGNTEAFF. The CDR3 DNA sequence: TGTGCCTTAGACCGGCCCCGGGACGGTAACACTGAAGCTTTCTTT.

The V gene is TRBV11-2, the J gene TRBJ1-2; D not certain. The CDR3 contains 11 residues. CDR1 and CDR2 (germline): SGHAT, FQNNGV. The V and J ends lost 6 bases and 7 bases respectively, with 9 bases between them. The CDR3 DNA is TGTGCCAGCAGTTCTGGGATTGGCTACACCTTC. This sequence encodes CASSSGIGYTF.

In this sample, this clonotype turned up a few times. The V gene is TRBV28, the J gene TRBJ2-5; D remains ambiguous. V gave up 5 bases and J gave up 4 bases, with 17 bases separating them. This CDR3 spans 15 amino acids. Germline CDR1 MDHEN, CDR2 SYDVKM. The CDR3 nucleotides are TGTGCCAGCAGTCCTCGGCGGCATGCTGGAGAGACCCAGTACTTC. Translating gives CASSPRRHAGETQYF.

The table lists this clonotype with many counts. J is TRBJ2-1 and V is TRBV29-1, with 11 bases aligning to TRBD1. Germline V gives CDR1 SQVTM, CDR2 ANQGSEA. V was clipped by 6 bases and J by 9 bases; unmatched bases: 7. The CDR3 runs to 13 residues. The CDR3 protein is CSVQGTGGGEQFF. The CDR3 DNA reads TGCAGCGTCCAGGGGACAGGGGGTGGTGAGCAGTTCTTC.

The CDR3 region is CSARDLGTVTRGNEQFF. Here the CDR3 DNA reads TGCAGTGCTAGAGATCTCGGGACTGTCACTAGGGGAAATGAGCAGTTCTTC. This chain uses TRBV20-1 with TRBJ2-1, with a weak D call TRBD2 (6 bases). The CDR3 spans 17 residues. Germline V gene lookup returns CDR1 DFQATT and CDR2 SNEGSKA (reference sequence). Trimming took off 0 bases at V and 7 bases at J, with 22 bases between the two ends.

The chain joins TRBV6-5 to TRBJ1-1, with 9 bases aligning to TRBD1. The germline V gene encodes CDR1 MNHEY and CDR2 SVGAGI. CDR3 length: 14 residues. V lost 6 bases, J lost 0 bases, and 2 bases stayed unmatched. CDR3 bases: TGTGCCAGCAGCTGGGACAGGGTGAACACTGAAGCTTTCTTT. Translation: CASSWDRVNTEAFF.

The J gene is TRBJ1-1, the V gene TRBV11-2, with a weak D call TRBD1 (5 bases). This CDR3 has 13 amino acids. The V end lost 1 base, the J end lost 6 bases, and 9 bases lay between the germline ends. CDR1 is SGHAT and CDR2 is FQNNGV in the germline V gene. The CDR3 loop is CASSLGGTAEAFF. CDR3 coding DNA: TGTGCCAGCAGCTTAGGAGGGACGGCTGAAGCTTTCTTT.